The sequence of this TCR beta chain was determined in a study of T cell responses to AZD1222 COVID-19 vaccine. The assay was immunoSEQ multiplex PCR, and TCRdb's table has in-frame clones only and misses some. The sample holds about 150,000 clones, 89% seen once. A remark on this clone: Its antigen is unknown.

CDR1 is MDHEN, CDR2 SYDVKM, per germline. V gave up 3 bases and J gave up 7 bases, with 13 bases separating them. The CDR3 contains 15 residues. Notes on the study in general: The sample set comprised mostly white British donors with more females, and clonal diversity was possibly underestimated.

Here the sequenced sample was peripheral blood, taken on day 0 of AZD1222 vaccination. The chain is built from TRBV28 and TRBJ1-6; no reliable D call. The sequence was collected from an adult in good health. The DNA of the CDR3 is TGTGCCAGCAGTTTGGCACCGGAGTCAAATTCACCCCTCCACTTT. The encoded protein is CASSLAPESNSPLHF.